This TCR beta chain was sequenced in a study of blood T cell repertoires in COVID-19. Whole-study context: Italy, Spain and the United States were the sources of the convalescent and acute COVID-19 samples.

The sample holds a few counts of this clone. In assigning cohorts, the study relied on participant-reported clinical history. Resolution of symptoms, clearance, or two negative PCRs was present in recovered Cohort 3 donors. The authors' processing: Reference gene primer amplification in the assay estimated nucleated cell counts. Here immunoSEQ multiplex PCR was the method, and the copy in TCRdb shows in-frame clones only, minus some. V, J and clone size are those of that table, while D and trimming were read from the DNA. The sample contains hundreds of thousands of clones, more than 75% of which appear only once. This CDR3 is built from 13 residues. CDR1 and CDR2 from the germline V gene are WNHNN and SYGVQD (reference sequence). Trimming cost V 8 bases and J 3 bases, with 14 bases left between them.

The V call is TRBV10-1, the J call TRBJ2-7; tentative D call: TRBD1 (5 bases). Sequencing was carried out using PBMCs or T cells enriched from blood (not recorded which). The clonotype originates from a woman aged 45-59 years who had recovered from COVID-19. In nucleotides, the CDR3 is TGCGCCAGCTACAGGAACGGGCACTACGAGCAGTACTTC. The encoded protein is CASYRNGHYEQYF.